These 20 T cell receptor beta chains were sequenced from one sample in a study of graft-versus-host responses after intestinal transplantation. Sequenced by immunoSEQ multiplex PCR; TCRdb stores in-frame clones only, minus some. The sample contains about 57,000 clones, around nine tenths of which appear only once. The sample consisted of PBMCs, taken 26 days after transplant. These receptors were obtained from a human patient who received an intestinal transplant, so some T cells may come from the graft donor.

This clone showed up just once. V gene TRBV6-5 combines with J gene TRBJ1-1; 10 bases line up with TRBD1. The V segment lost 0 bases and the J segment 5 bases; nucleotides outside the gene matches: 3. The CDR3 is 15 amino acids. Germline-derived CDR1 and CDR2 are MNHEY and SVGAGI. DNA of the CDR3: TGTGCCAGCAGTTACTCCGGGACAGGGGAGACTGAAGCTTTCTTT. Amino acids: CASSYSGTGETEAFF.

This chain joins TRBV9 and TRBJ2-7, with TRBD1 matching over 8 bases. V lost 0 bases, J lost 2 bases, and 7 bases stayed unmatched. Per the germline V gene, CDR1 is SGDLS and CDR2 is YYNGEE. The CDR3 runs 16 residues. DNA of the CDR3: TGTGCCAGCAGCGTAGGAGGAGGGACAGGACCCTACGAGCAGTACTTC. Its translation: CASSVGGGTGPYEQYF.

A word on this clone: Germline is not matched at one junction end, which may reflect a read error. The chain couples TRBV6-4 to TRBJ1-3; D possibly corresponds to TRBD1 (5 bases). Germline lookup yields CDR1 MRHNA and CDR2 SNTAGT. This CDR3 spans 11 amino acids. This CDR3 is CASSDSNRQEF. DNA for the CDR3: TGTGCCAGCAGTGACTCGAACAGGCAGGAATTT.

CDR3 coding DNA: TGCGCCAGCAGCCTACGGGACAGGGCCACAGATACGCAGTATTTT. It encodes CASSLRDRATDTQYF. V gene TRBV4-1 combines with J gene TRBJ2-3; 9 nucleotides match TRBD1. Germline V lookup: CDR1 MGHRA, CDR2 YSYEKL. The CDR3 contains 15 residues. V was pared by 4 bases and J by 2 bases, with 4 bases of the junction left unmatched.

This clone was seen just once. The gene calls are TRBV7-2 and TRBJ2-3; TRBD2 aligns across 8 bases. Unmatched junction bases numbered 7, after V lost 1 base and J lost 1 base. This CDR3 has 17 amino acids. Germline CDR1 is SGHTA and CDR2 is FQGNSA. CDR3 loop: CASSLDPRGAGTDTQYF. The CDR3, as DNA: TGTGCCAGCAGCTTAGACCCGCGGGGGGCCGGCACAGATACGCAGTATTTT.

Concerning this clone: A read error may produce the germline difference seen at one junction end. The chain employs TRBV28 and TRBJ1-6, with D maybe TRBD1 (5 bases). Per germline, CDR1 MDHEN and CDR2 SYDVKM. This CDR3 region has 15 residues. Written as DNA, the CDR3 is TGTGCCAGCAGTTTACCCGCGGACATTAATTCAGCCCTCCACTTT. It is translated as CASSLPADINSALHF.

The chain is built from TRBV15 and TRBJ1-2; TRBD1 agrees at 7 bases. Germline V gives CDR1 LNHNV, CDR2 YYDKDF (reference sequence). The J segment lost 4 bases and the V segment lost 5 bases, leaving 22 bases of the junction unmatched. This CDR3 contains 19 residues. DNA of the CDR3: TGTGCCACCAGCCCTCACCTGGGGACAGACGATACTAAATTCTATGGCTACACCTTC. Amino acids: CATSPHLGTDDTKFYGYTF.

This chain links TRBV19 with TRBJ2-5; 15 positions agree with TRBD2. CDR3 size: 16 residues. Germline V CDR1 and CDR2: LNHDA, SQIVND (reference sequence). The J segment lost 5 bases and the V segment lost 5 bases, leaving 6 bases of the junction unmatched. DNA of the CDR3: TGTGCCAGTAGTCCAAGGACTAGCGGGAGGGTCGAGACCCAGTACTTC. It is translated as CASSPRTSGRVETQYF.

This chain's CDR3 is CASSLARDTSYEQYF. The CDR3 region has the DNA TGCGCCAGCAGCTTGGCTCGGGACACCTCCTACGAGCAGTACTTC. J is TRBJ2-7 and V is TRBV5-1; weak D call: TRBD1 (6 bases). There are 15 residues in the CDR3. V lost 0 bases to trimming and J lost 0 bases, with 10 bases between them. In germline, CDR1 is SGHRS, CDR2 YFSETQ. The whole variable domain, remainder taken from reference TRBV5-1 and TRBJ2-7, is KAGVTQTPRYLIKTRGQQVTLSCSPISGHRSVSWYQQTPGQGLQFLFEYFSETQRNKGNFPGRFSGRQFSNSRSEMNVSTLELGDSALYLCASSLARDTSYEQYFGPGTRLTVT.

The chain joins TRBV10-2 to TRBJ2-2; the D is unclear. Between the trimmed V and J ends, which lost 4 bases and 7 bases, there was a span of 4 bases. Germline CDR1 is WSHSY and CDR2 is SAAADI. The CDR3 contains 11 residues. The CDR3 DNA reads as TGCGCCAGCAGTGCGGTCGGGGAGCTGTTTTTT. Translation gives CASSAVGELFF.

V and J are TRBV6-5 and TRBJ1-1, with TRBD1 identical over 8 bases. The CDR3 loop spans 15 amino acids. Germline V gene sequence: CDR1 MNHEY, CDR2 SVGAGI. With V trimmed by 0 bases and J by 4 bases, 4 bases remained unmatched. The CDR3 region is CASSYSDRAGTEAFF. DNA for the CDR3: TGTGCCAGCAGTTACTCGGACAGGGCGGGCACTGAAGCTTTCTTT.

The J gene is TRBJ2-2, the V gene TRBV5-4, with D uncertain. CDR3 length: 12 amino acids. V shed 4 bases and J shed 4 bases, with 5 bases lying between them. Germline CDR1 is SGHNT and CDR2 is YYREEE (reference sequence). CDR3 in DNA: TGTGCCAGCAGCCCTCTCACCGGGGAGCTGTTTTTT. Translating it yields CASSPLTGELFF.

V gene TRBV19 combines with J gene TRBJ2-5, with D perhaps TRBD1 (6 bases). From germline, CDR1 is LNHDA and CDR2 SQIVND (reference sequence). This CDR3 is built from 17 residues. Between the trimmed V and J ends, which lost 3 bases and 3 bases, there was a span of 20 bases. The CDR3 reads CASSIRMPWGLEETQYF. The DNA for the CDR3 is TGTGCCAGTAGTATTCGAATGCCTTGGGGGCTAGAAGAGACCCAGTACTTC. The whole variable domain, remainder taken from reference TRBV19 and TRBJ2-5, is DGGITQSPKYLFRKEGQNVTLSCEQNLNHDAMYWYRQDPGQGLRLIYYSQIVNDFQKGDIAEGYSVSREKKESFPLTVTSAQKNPTAFYLCASSIRMPWGLEETQYFGPGTRLLVL.

The rearrangement joins TRBV28 to TRBJ1-4; 7 positions match TRBD1. The V gene end was trimmed by 1 base and the J gene end by 8 bases; junction bases not matched to a gene: 10. CDR3 length equals 16 residues. The germline gives CDR1 MDHEN, CDR2 SYDVKM. The chain's CDR3 is CASSLFLQGRREKLFF. The CDR3 DNA sequence: TGTGCCAGCAGTTTATTTTTACAGGGGCGGCGGGAAAAACTGTTTTTT.

The rearrangement uses TRBV7-8 and TRBJ2-5; 7 bases are shared with TRBD1. Germline assignment: CDR1 SGHVS and CDR2 FQNEAQ. The V and J ends lost 2 bases and 4 bases, in that order; junction bases with no gene match: 7. The CDR3 is 15 residues long. The CDR3 DNA reads as TGTGCCAGCAGCTTATCGAGGGGGCCTAGAGAGACCCAGTACTTC. Protein sequence: CASSLSRGPRETQYF.

This clone was seen just once. V and J are TRBV29-1 and TRBJ1-2, with 7 bases aligning to TRBD1. CDR1 and CDR2 (germline): SQVTM, ANQGSEA. J gave up 4 bases and V 6 bases, and 5 bases lay outside the gene matches. The CDR3 sequence is 12 residues long. CDR3 sequence (DNA): TGCAGCGTCCCGGACAGGTCCTATGGCTACACCTTC. Protein sequence: CSVPDRSYGYTF. Full variable domain (remainder filled in from reference TRBV29-1 and TRBJ1-2): SAVISQKPSRDICQRGTSLTIQCQVDSQVTMMFWYRQQPGQSLTLIATANQGSEATYESGFVIDKFPISRPNLTFSTLTVSNMSPEDSSIYLCSVPDRSYGYTFGSGTRLTVV.

The rearrangement joins TRBV5-4 to TRBJ2-5; tentative D call: TRBD2 (6 bases). Germline lookup yields CDR1 SGHNT and CDR2 YYREEE (reference sequence). CDR3 size: 15 residues. Trimming took 4 bases from V and 4 from J, leaving 17 bases between them. The DNA for the CDR3 is TGTGCCAGCAGCGAAAGAACCGGGGGTCGAGAGACCCAGTACTTC. Translated: CASSERTGGRETQYF.

The V and J genes are TRBV5-1 and TRBJ1-1; D is ambiguous. Germline CDR1 reads SGHRS; CDR2 reads YFSETQ. The CDR3 length is 14 residues. V shed 4 bases and J shed 0 bases, with 10 bases lying between them. The CDR3 spells CASSGRGMNTEAFF. The CDR3 DNA reads as TGCGCCAGCAGCGGCAGAGGGATGAACACTGAAGCTTTCTTT. Together with reference TRBV5-1 and TRBJ1-1, the CDR3 gives the full variable domain: KAGVTQTPRYLIKTRGQQVTLSCSPISGHRSVSWYQQTPGQGLQFLFEYFSETQRNKGNFPGRFSGRQFSNSRSEMNVSTLELGDSALYLCASSGRGMNTEAFFGQGTRLTVV.

The chain uses TRBV29-1 and TRBJ2-1; maybe TRBD2 (6 bases). The germline CDR1 and CDR2 sequences are SQVTM and ANQGSEA. This CDR3 spans 12 amino acids. CDR3 region: CGGGSSYNEQFF. The CDR3 DNA reads as TGCGGTGGGGGGAGCTCCTACAATGAGCAGTTCTTC.

The chain links TRBV2 to TRBJ2-3; tentative D call: TRBD2 (5 bases). V lost 5 bases to trimming and J lost 5 bases, with 8 bases between them. Germline V gene lookup returns CDR1 SNHLY and CDR2 FYNNEI. There are 12 residues in the CDR3. CDR3 coding DNA: TGTGCCAGCAGTCAACTAGTAGATACGCAGTATTTT. It specifies CASSQLVDTQYF.